Sequencing of this T cell receptor beta chain was carried out in a study of T cell responses to AZD1222 COVID-19 vaccine. Points from the study as a whole: After two AZD1222 doses, spike-specific TCR breadth and depth rose versus day 0. Researchers report vaccine-associated CD4 TCRs spanning spike, with dominance at 160-218 and 743-854. Among those given AZD1222, only five or six were seropositive at baseline.

Trimming pared 2 bases from V and 3 bases from J, leaving 0 bases between. This CDR3 has 11 amino acids. Germline CDR1 KGHSH, CDR2 LQKENI. The sample holds one count of this clone. Its antigen is still unknown. Method: immunoSEQ multiplex PCR; TCRdb's copy keeps in-frame clones and lacks some. This table holds approximately 100,000 clones, more than 85% found once. The receptor was isolated from an adult in good health. The J gene is TRBJ2-3, the V gene TRBV18; the D is unclear. The sample here was peripheral blood, taken on day 0 of AZD1222 vaccination. DNA for the CDR3: TGTGCCAGCTCACCAACAGATACGCAGTATTTT. This sequence encodes CASSPTDTQYF.